This TCR beta chain is from a study of T-cell memory formation after mild COVID-19. TCRdb re-analysed the 5' RACE reads in MiXCR, keeping a single row per CDR3 protein. Of 360,000 or so distinct CDR3 sequences listed, 25% to 30% are singletons. Regarding the study as a whole: Later expanders leaned CD4+, whereas clones that contracted between day 15 and 85 were balanced CD4/CD8. Memory sampled before infection contained some responding clones, suggesting cross-reactive memory joined.

In regard to this clonotype: Antigen unknown.

V lost 4 bases, J lost 5 bases, and 8 bases lay in between. Germline V gives CDR1 KGHDR, CDR2 SFDVKD. This CDR3 is built from 12 residues. The receptor comes from an adult woman who had mild COVID-19 (a few samples of this study predate the infection). Cell type and time point are not known. Material for sequencing was PBMCs or a T cell subset sorted from them (not recorded which). V is TRBV24-1 and J is TRBJ2-7; D is uncertain. The CDR3 DNA sequence: TGTGCCACCAGTGACTATCACCACGAGCAGTACTTC. This encodes CATSDYHHEQYF.